This TCR beta chain derives from a study of T cells in Graves' hyperthyroidism and ophthalmopathy. Those with hyperthyroidism were 18 to 65 years old, newly diagnosed, and ill for under 2 months. PBMCs were sourced from around 10 ml fresh peripheral blood. RNA transcripts gave rise to amplified TCR beta CDR3 regions. Using the HTBI primer set, a first-round RT-PCR was run on the TCR CDR3. TCRdb reprocessed the multiplex PCR reads via MiXCR and lists one record per CDR3 protein. Counted here are fewer than 600,000 distinct CDR3 sequences, roughly 14% occurring once; the ten biggest clones make up about 17%. This clonotype was detected many times. The receptor's source is a woman aged 18-29 years with Graves' hyperthyroidism. Sample: blood.

The CDR3 DNA sequence: TGCAGTGCTAGCCGGACAGAAAGCAATCAGCCCCAGCATTTT. It encodes CSASRTESNQPQHF. The rearrangement links TRBV20-1 to TRBJ1-5, with D perhaps TRBD1 (6 bases). Per germline, CDR1 DFQATT and CDR2 SNEGSKA (reference sequence). The CDR3 covers 14 residues. The V end lost 3 bases, the J end lost 1 base, and 10 bases lay between the germline ends.